The sequence of this T cell receptor (beta chain) was determined in a study of blood T cells in healthy people across ages. Study information: Per two T cells, template switching captured roughly one barcoded beta molecule. Findings of the study overall: Researchers judged that diversity estimates from one million T cells fell short of true values. Observed TCR beta diversity per million T cells went down as age went up. This fall followed a roughly linear course with age.

This clonotype has a count of ten or more. Its antigen is as yet unknown. CDR3 length equals 13 residues. Trimming removed 4 bases from V and 1 base from J, with 7 bases in between. Germline V lookup: CDR1 ENHRY, CDR2 SYGVKD. A J-beta primer mix and a sample-barcoded 5' primer were used in a second PCR of about 7 to 12 cycles. All cDNA molecules were each tagged by a template-switch adaptor with 12 random nucleotides. MiXCR, run by TCRdb on the 5' RACE reads, gives a single entry per CDR3 protein. The table records about 1,400,000 distinct CDR3 sequences, approximately 38% of them present only once. The TCR originated in a woman younger than 35 in good health. The rearrangement links TRBV10-3 to TRBJ1-2; no definite D call. Sequenced input: blood. Here the CDR3 reads CAISVSDNYGYTF. CDR3 bases: TGTGCCATCAGTGTGTCAGATAACTATGGCTACACCTTC.